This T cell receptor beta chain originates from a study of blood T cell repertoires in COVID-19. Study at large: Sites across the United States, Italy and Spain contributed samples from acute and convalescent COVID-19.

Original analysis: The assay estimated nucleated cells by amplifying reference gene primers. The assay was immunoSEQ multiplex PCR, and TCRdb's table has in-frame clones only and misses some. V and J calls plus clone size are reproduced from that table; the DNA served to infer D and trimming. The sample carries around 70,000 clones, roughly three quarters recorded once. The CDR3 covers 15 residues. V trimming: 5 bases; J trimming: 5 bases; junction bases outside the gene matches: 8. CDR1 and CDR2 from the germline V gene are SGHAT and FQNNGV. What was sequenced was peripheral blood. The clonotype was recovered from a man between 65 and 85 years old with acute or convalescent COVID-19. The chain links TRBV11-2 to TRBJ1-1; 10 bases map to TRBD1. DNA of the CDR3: TGTGCCAGCAGCACCCGGGACAGGGGTTGGACTGAAGCTTTCTTT. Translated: CASSTRDRGWTEAFF.